This entry concerns a single TCR beta chain. Its antigen remains unknown. The sample comes from a study of cytomegalovirus exposure and HLA in healthy donors. Across the study: Inside one of the first data releases sat around 85 million unique TCRs taken from HLA-typed donors. The Caucasian-associated ancestry cluster held 80% to 90% of 398 genotyped donors.

From germline, CDR1 is GTSNPN and CDR2 SVGIG (reference sequence). V shed 4 bases and J shed 5 bases, with 19 bases lying between them. The CDR3 is 15 residues long. PCR primers comprised 60 Vbeta and 13 Jbeta primers. Only in-frame clones appear in the TCRdb table, and some are missing; sequencing was by immunoSEQ multiplex PCR. This table has 110,000 to 150,000 clones, 65% to 80% appearing once. Study-wide findings and caveats: It was approximately 150 TCR beta chains that were listed as cytomegalovirus-associated.

The sequence was collected from a male donor in good health and CMV-seronegative. Input material: PBMCs. The chain couples TRBV30 to TRBJ2-3; D gene ambiguous. In DNA form, the CDR3 reads TGTGCCTGGATGGAGAGACTCGGTAAATTAGATACGCAGTATTTT. Its translation: CAWMERLGKLDTQYF.